This T cell receptor (beta chain) came from a study of technical replicates of blood from several donors. The protocol was immunoSEQ multiplex PCR, while the TCRdb copy is restricted to in-frame clones and leaves out a portion. The repertoire holds 65,000 to 90,000 clones, with approximately 94% as singletons. CDR1 is MDHEN and CDR2 is SYDVKM in the germline V gene. Trimming removed 5 bases from V and 0 bases from J, with 8 bases in between. There are 14 residues in the CDR3. This clone has a single count. The receptor was isolated from a human donor in good health. This chain links TRBV28 with TRBJ1-3; no reliable D call. Specimen: T cells isolated from PBMCs. CDR3 loop: CASSIHNSGNTIYF. The CDR3 DNA follows: TGTGCCAGCAGTATACACAACTCTGGAAACACCATATATTTT.